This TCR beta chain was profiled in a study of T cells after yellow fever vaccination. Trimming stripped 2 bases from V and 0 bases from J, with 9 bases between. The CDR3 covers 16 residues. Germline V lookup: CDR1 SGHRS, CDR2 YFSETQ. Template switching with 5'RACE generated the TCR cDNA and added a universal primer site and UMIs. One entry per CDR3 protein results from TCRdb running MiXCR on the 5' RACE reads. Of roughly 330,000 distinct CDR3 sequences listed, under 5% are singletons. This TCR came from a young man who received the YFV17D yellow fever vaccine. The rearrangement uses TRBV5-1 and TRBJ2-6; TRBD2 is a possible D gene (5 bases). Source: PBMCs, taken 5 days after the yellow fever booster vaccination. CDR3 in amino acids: CASSLGSNSGANVLTF. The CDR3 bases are TGCGCCAGCAGCTTAGGGAGCAACTCTGGGGCCAACGTCCTGACTTTC.